This T cell receptor (beta chain) comes out of a study of neurological immune-mediated disorders. V gave up 3 bases and J gave up 4 bases, with 16 bases separating them. The V gene's germline CDR1 is SGHRS and CDR2 YFSETQ. The CDR3 is made up of 15 amino acids. A single record per CDR3 protein comes from TCRdb applying MiXCR to the 5' RACE reads. The data contain 30,000 or so distinct CDR3 sequences, approximately 4% of them singletons. This clonotype showed up many times. Its antigen remains unidentified. The study's findings and limits: Across subjects, no CDR3 amino acid sequence appeared in expanded clones of more than one subject, a finding that suggested private repertoires in all groups. The greatest degree of TCR clonal expansion was observed in HTLV-1-associated myelopathy, with the lowest in multiple sclerosis, below that of healthy controls.

This receptor was identified in a woman in her forties in good health. V gene TRBV5-1 combines with J gene TRBJ2-5; TRBD2 might be the D (6 bases). Source material: CD4+ T cells from blood. The CDR3 region is CASSSSGVGVETQYF. In DNA form, the CDR3 reads TGCGCCAGCAGCTCGTCGGGGGTTGGGGTAGAGACCCAGTACTTC. Looking up the rest from reference TRBV5-1 and TRBJ2-5 gives the full variable domain: KAGVTQTPRYLIKTRGQQVTLSCSPISGHRSVSWYQQTPGQGLQFLFEYFSETQRNKGNFPGRFSGRQFSNSRSEMNVSTLELGDSALYLCASSSSGVGVETQYFGPGTRLLVL.